One T cell receptor (beta chain) is described in this entry. Its target is not known. TCRdb ran MiXCR on the 5' RACE reads and lists one entry per CDR3 protein. This table has more than 300,000 distinct CDR3 sequences, around 7.6% appearing once. The CDR3 is made up of 15 amino acids. Trimming removed 1 base from V and 8 bases from J; junction bases left unmatched: 6. Germline-derived CDR1 and CDR2 are LGHDT and YNNKEL (reference sequence). This sample stems from a study of CD8 T cells in ankylosing spondylitis. Study-wide findings and caveats: Characteristic, it appeared, of ankylosing spondylitis blood was a TCR beta motif of eight or nine highly homologous variants.

V gene TRBV3-1 combines with J gene TRBJ2-1, with 9 bases lining up with TRBD2. This sequence was found in a male donor with ankylosing spondylitis. Input material: blood, either unsorted or a sorted T cell fraction (not recorded which). CDR3 region: CASSQAGAGGYEQFF. The CDR3 DNA follows: TGTGCCAGCAGCCAAGCAGGAGCGGGAGGATATGAGCAGTTCTTC.